One T cell receptor (beta chain) is described in this entry. Its matching antigen is unknown. The data belong to a study of shared clonotypes between healthy human individuals. Study-level points and caveats: What naive subsets generally showed was a larger estimated richness than memory subsets showed. The sharing of approximately 4.6% of naive CD4 clonotypes was seen across a handful of donors. An effect of sequencing depth on clonotype sharing among donors was expected.

The authors distributed each subset's genomic DNA evenly over several immunoSEQ plates. Using immunoSEQ multiplex PCR, the repertoire was profiled, and TCRdb retains in-frame clones only, with some absent. The sample has approximately 2.4 million clones, 90% to 96% seen once. In germline, CDR1 is DFQATT, CDR2 SNEGSKA (reference sequence). This CDR3 is 11 amino acids long. With 2 bases removed from V and 7 bases from J, the gap between germline ends came to 6 bases. The sample comprised naive CD4+ T cells sorted from blood. The subset: CD45RA+ positively selected. The chain links TRBV20-1 to TRBJ1-3; no clear D. The TCR sequence derives from a man in his late teens or twenties in good health. The CDR3 is CSARLANTIYF. The CDR3, as DNA: TGCAGTGCTAGATTGGCTAACACCATATATTTT.